The T cell receptor (beta chain) under discussion was sequenced for a study of PD-1 blockade in classical Hodgkin lymphoma. The sample holds one count of this clone. Its specificity is not known. Study results and caveats: While CD8+ TCR diversity did not rise significantly by C4D1, CD4+ TCR diversity did. Repertoire differences lack defined causes, possibly disease activity or prior therapy.

All patients experienced relapse after autologous stem cell transplantation, and brentuximab vedotin exposure was variable. Patients had relapsed/refractory classical Hodgkin lymphoma with complete response, partial response or progressive disease as best response. TCRdb's copy holds only in-frame clones and misses some; the assay was immunoSEQ multiplex PCR. Found here are about 40,000 clones, about nine tenths of them singletons; the top ten hold roughly 9%. The ends were cut back, 1 base at V and 9 bases at J, with 7 bases in the middle. This CDR3 spans 13 amino acids. The germline CDR1 and CDR2 sequences are MNHEY and SVGAGI.

This clonotype originated in a human donor with classical Hodgkin lymphoma. The chain employs TRBV6-5 and TRBJ1-6; the D is unclear. The sequencing used peripheral blood mononuclear cells (PBMCs), collected at baseline. The CDR3 loop is CASSYYQLSPLHF. The CDR3 nucleotides are TGTGCCAGCAGTTACTATCAGCTTTCACCCCTCCACTTT.